The clone carrying this TCR beta chain was counted many times. Its specificity is unknown. The sample is drawn from a study of T-cell reconstitution after alpha-beta-depleted transplantation in children. Overall study results and limits: When one year had passed after transplant, most T-cell counts and diversity came from newly produced T cells. Reportedly, alpha-beta T cells present about two months post-transplant originated from several hundred expanded clones of graft origin.

CDR1 SGDLS and CDR2 YYNGEE come from the germline V gene. V was trimmed by 0 bases and J by 5 bases, leaving 18 bases between them. The CDR3 contains 16 residues. For TCRbeta, the library was prepared with unique molecular identifiers. TCRdb reprocessed the PCR reads via MiXCR and lists one record per CDR3 protein. Of 480,000 or so distinct CDR3 sequences listed, roughly a tenth are singletons. The V gene is TRBV9, the J gene TRBJ2-7, with a weak D call TRBD2 (5 bases). The TCR was taken from a child aged 2-15 years with inherited bone marrow failure, due to receive a stem cell transplant. The sample here was PBMCs, taken before TCRalphabeta/CD19-depleted stem cell transplant. CDR3 nucleotide sequence: TGTGCCAGCAGCGTAGACAGTTTTGAGGGAACCCACGAGCAGTACTTC. Protein product: CASSVDSFEGTHEQYF. Together with reference TRBV9 and TRBJ2-7, the CDR3 gives the full variable domain: DSGVTQTPKHLITATGQRVTLRCSPRSGDLSVYWYQQSLDQGLQFLIQYYNGEERAKGNILERFSAQQFPDLHSELNLSSLELGDSALYFCASSVDSFEGTHEQYFGPGTRLTVT.